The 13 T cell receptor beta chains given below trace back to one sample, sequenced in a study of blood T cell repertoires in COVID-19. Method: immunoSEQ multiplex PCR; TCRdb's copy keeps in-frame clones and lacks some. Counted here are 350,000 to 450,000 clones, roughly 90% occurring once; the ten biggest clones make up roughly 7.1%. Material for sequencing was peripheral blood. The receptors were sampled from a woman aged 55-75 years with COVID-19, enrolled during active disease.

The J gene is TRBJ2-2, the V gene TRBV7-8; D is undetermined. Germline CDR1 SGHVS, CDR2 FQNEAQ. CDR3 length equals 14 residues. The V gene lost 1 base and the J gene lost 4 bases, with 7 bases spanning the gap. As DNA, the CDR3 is TGTGCCAGCAGCTTAGTTGTCGGCACCGGGGAGCTGTTTTTT. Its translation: CASSLVVGTGELFF.

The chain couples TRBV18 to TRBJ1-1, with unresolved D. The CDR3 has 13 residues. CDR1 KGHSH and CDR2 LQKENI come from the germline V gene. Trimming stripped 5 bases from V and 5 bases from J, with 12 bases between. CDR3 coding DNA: TGTGCCAGCTCAGAGAACGGAGGAACTGAAGCTTTCTTT. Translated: CASSENGGTEAFF.

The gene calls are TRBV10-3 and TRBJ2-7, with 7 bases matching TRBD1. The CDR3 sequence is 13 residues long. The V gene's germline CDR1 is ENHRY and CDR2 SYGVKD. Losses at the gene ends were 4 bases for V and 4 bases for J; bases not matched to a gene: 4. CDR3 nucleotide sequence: TGTGCCATCAGTGGACAGGGTCGGTACGAGCAGTACTTC. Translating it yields CAISGQGRYEQYF.

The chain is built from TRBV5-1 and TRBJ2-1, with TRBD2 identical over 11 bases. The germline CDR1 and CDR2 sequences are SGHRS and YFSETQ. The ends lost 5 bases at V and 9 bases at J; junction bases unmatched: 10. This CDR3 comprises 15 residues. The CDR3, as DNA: TGCGCCAGCAGTGGTCGTAGCGGGGGGGCCAGTGAGCAGTTCTTC. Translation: CASSGRSGGASEQFF.

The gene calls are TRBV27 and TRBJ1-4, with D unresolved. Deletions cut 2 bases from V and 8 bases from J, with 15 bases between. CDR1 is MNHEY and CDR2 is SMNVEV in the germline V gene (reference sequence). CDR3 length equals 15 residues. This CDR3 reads CASSLGRRGGEKLFF. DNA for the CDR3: TGTGCCAGCAGTTTAGGGCGGCGGGGAGGGGAAAAACTGTTTTTT. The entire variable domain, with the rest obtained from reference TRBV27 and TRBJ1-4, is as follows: EAQVTQNPRYLITVTGKKLTVTCSQNMNHEYMSWYRQDPGLGLRQIYYSMNVEVTDKGDVPEGYKVSRKEKRNFPLILESPSPNQTSLYFCASSLGRRGGEKLFFGSGTQLSVL.

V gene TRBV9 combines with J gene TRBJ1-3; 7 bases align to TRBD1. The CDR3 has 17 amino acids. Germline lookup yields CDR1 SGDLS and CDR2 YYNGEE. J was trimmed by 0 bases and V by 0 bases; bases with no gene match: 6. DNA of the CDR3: TGTGCCAGCAGCGTAGCTAGACAGGGAGACTCTGGAAACACCATATATTTT. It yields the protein CASSVARQGDSGNTIYF.

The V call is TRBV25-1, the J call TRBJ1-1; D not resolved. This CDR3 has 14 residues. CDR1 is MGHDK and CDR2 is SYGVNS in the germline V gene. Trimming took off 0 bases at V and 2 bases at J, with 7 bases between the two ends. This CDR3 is CASSEYLENTEAFF. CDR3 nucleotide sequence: TGTGCCAGCAGTGAATATCTAGAAAACACTGAAGCTTTCTTT.

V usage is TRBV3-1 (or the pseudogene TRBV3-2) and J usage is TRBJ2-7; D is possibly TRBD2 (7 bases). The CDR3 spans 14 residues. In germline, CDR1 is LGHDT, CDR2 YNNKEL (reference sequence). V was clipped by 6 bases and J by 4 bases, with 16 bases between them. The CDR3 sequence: CASSSGGLGYEQYF. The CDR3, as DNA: TGTGCCAGCAGTTCGGGGGGCCTGGGGTACGAGCAGTACTTC.

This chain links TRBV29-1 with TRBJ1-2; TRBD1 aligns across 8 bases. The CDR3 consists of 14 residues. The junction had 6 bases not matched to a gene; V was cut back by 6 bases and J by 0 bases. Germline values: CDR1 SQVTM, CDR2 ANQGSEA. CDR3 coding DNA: TGCAGCGTCCCGACAGGGGATCCTAACTATGGCTACACCTTC. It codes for CSVPTGDPNYGYTF.

The CDR3 nucleotides are TGTGCCTGGAGCGAGGGGGCCGGGGAGCTGTTTTTT. Amino acid sequence: CAWSEGAGELFF. The chain carries TRBV30 and TRBJ2-2; possibly TRBD1 for D (6 bases). This CDR3 has 12 residues. CDR1 and CDR2 from the germline V gene are GTSNPN and SVGIG (reference sequence). Trimming shortened V by 3 bases and J by 6 bases, and 8 bases separated the two germline ends.

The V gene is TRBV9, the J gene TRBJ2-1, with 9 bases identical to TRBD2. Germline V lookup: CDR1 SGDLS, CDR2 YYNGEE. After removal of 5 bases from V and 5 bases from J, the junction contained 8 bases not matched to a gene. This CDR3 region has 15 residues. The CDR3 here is CASSPTSGFNNEQFF. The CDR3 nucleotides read TGTGCCAGCAGTCCTACTAGCGGGTTTAACAATGAGCAGTTCTTC. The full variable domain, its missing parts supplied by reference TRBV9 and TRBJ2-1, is DSGVTQTPKHLITATGQRVTLRCSPRSGDLSVYWYQQSLDQGLQFLIQYYNGEERAKGNILERFSAQQFPDLHSELNLSSLELGDSALYFCASSPTSGFNNEQFFGPGTRLTVL.

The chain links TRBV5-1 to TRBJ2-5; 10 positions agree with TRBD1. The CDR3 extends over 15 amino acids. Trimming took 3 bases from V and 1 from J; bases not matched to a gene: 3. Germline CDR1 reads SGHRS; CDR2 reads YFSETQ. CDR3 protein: CASSYGQGVQETQYF. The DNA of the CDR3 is TGCGCCAGCAGCTACGGACAGGGGGTCCAAGAGACCCAGTACTTC.

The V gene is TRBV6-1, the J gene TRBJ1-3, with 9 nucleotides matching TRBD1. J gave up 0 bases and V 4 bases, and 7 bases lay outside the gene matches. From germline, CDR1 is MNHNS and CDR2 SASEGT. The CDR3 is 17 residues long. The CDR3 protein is CASSARQGGSSGNTIYF. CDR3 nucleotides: TGTGCCAGCAGTGCGAGACAGGGGGGTTCCTCTGGAAACACCATATATTTT.